The 4 T cell receptor beta chains in this list originate from one sample, sequenced in a study of blood T cell repertoires in COVID-19. Generated by immunoSEQ multiplex PCR, the TCRdb table keeps only in-frame clones and is missing some. The table includes roughly 410,000 clones, around nine tenths detected once. The sample taken for sequencing was peripheral blood. The origin of the receptors is a woman aged 40 to 50 with COVID-19, enrolled during active disease.

V and J are TRBV28 and TRBJ1-1; the D is unclear. The CDR3 extends over 12 amino acids. Germline CDR1 MDHEN, CDR2 SYDVKM. CDR3 residues: CASQTGNTEAFF. Written as DNA, the CDR3 is TGTGCTTCCCAAACGGGGAACACTGAAGCTTTCTTT.

This chain uses TRBV7-9 with TRBJ1-2; tentatively, D is TRBD1 (6 bases). Germline V gives CDR1 SEHNR, CDR2 FQNEAQ (reference sequence). The CDR3 contains 16 residues. The ends were cut back, 6 bases at V and 8 bases at J, with 25 bases in the middle. CDR3: CASSRRGTQGLYGYTF. In nucleotides, the CDR3 is TGTGCCAGCAGTCGAAGGGGGACACAGGGTCTCTACGGCTACACCTTC.

Only one count was recorded for this clone. This chain joins TRBV5-1 and TRBJ1-2; a weak D match, TRBD1 (6 bases). The CDR3 consists of 15 residues. Germline CDR1 and CDR2: SGHRS and YFSETQ. V shed 3 bases and J shed 0 bases, with 12 bases lying between them. In nucleotides, the CDR3 is TGCGCCAGCAGCTACTTACAGGGCGCTAACTATGGCTACACCTTC. This codes for CASSYLQGANYGYTF.

The V and J genes are TRBV4-1 and TRBJ2-2; TRBD1 might be the D (5 bases). The CDR3 is 15 residues long. Looked up from germline, CDR1 is MGHRA and CDR2 is YSYEKL. V dropped 0 bases and J dropped 6 bases, with 11 bases sitting between them. The CDR3 is CASSQEPDNAGELFF. The CDR3 DNA reads TGCGCCAGCAGCCAAGAACCGGACAACGCCGGGGAGCTGTTTTTT.